This T cell receptor (beta chain) originates from a study of blood T cell repertoires in COVID-19. Whole-study context: PBMCs, B-cell-depleted T cells, or T cells were the source of the cDNA or gDNA that made up the material.

Clones were read by immunoSEQ multiplex PCR, and TCRdb kept only the in-frame ones, dropping some. This table has 150,000 to 200,000 clones, 88% appearing once. V was trimmed by 6 bases and J by 10 bases, leaving 17 bases between them. Germline V lookup: CDR1 ENHRY, CDR2 SYGVKD. The CDR3 runs 13 residues. This clonotype was sampled from a human donor in a cohort sampled during active COVID-19. This chain links TRBV10-3 with TRBJ2-3; TRBD2 might be the D (5 bases). Sequenced material: peripheral blood. CDR3 region: CAIRPEVLQSQYF. Written as DNA, the CDR3 is TGTGCCATCAGGCCGGAGGTCCTGCAGTCGCAGTATTTT.